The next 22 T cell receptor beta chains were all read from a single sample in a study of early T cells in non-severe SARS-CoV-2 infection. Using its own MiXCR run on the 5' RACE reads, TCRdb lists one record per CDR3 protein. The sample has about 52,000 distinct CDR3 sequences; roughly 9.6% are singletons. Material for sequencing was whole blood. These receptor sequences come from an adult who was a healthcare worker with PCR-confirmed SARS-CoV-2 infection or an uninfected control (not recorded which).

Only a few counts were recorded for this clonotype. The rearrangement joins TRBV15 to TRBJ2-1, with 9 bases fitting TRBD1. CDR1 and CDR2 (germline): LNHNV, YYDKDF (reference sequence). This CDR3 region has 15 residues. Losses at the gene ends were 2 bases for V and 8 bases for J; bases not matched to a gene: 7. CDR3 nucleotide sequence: TGTGCCACCAGCAGATCACAGGGGGCTCGGGATGAGCAGTTCTTC. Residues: CATSRSQGARDEQFF.

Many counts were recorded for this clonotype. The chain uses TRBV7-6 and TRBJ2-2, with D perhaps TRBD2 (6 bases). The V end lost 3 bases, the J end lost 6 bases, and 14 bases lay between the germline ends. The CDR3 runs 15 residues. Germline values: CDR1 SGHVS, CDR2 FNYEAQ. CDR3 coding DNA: TGTGCCAGCAGCTTGGGCGGCGGCGGGGCCGGGGAGCTGTTTTTT. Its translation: CASSLGGGGAGELFF.

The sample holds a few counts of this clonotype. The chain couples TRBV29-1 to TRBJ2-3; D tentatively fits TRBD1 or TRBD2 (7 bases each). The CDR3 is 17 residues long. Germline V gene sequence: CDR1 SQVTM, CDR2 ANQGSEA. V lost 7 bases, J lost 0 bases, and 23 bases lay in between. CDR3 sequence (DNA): TGCAGCGCCGCGACAGGGATGCTAGCGGCTAGCACAGATACGCAGTATTTT. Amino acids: CSAATGMLAASTDTQYF.

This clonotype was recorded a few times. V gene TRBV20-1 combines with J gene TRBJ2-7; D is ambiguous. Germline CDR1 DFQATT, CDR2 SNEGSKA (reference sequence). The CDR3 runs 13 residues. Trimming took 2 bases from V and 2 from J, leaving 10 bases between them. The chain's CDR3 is CSARSGGTYEQYF. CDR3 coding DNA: TGCAGTGCTAGATCCGGCGGAACCTACGAGCAGTACTTC.

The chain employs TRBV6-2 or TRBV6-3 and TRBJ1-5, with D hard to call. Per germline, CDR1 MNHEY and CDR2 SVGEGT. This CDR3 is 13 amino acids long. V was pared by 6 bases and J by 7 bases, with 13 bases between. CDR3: CASSVRLQQPQHF. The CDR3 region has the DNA TGTGCCAGCAGCGTGAGGCTCCAGCAGCCCCAGCATTTT.

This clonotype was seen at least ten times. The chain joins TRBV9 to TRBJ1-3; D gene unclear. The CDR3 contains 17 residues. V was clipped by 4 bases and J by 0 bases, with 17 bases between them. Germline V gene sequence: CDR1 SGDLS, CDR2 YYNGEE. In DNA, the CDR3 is TGTGCCAGCAGCACTAGTGGTTGGGCCACCTCTGGAAACACCATATATTTT. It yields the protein CASSTSGWATSGNTIYF.

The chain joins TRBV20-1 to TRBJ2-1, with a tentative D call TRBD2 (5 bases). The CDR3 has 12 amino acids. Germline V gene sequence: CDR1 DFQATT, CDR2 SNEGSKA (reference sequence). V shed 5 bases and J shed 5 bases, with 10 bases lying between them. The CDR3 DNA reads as TGCAGTGCTGGAGGACTGCACAATGAGCAGTTCTTC. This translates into CSAGGLHNEQFF.

CDR3 DNA sequence: TGTGCCAGCAGCTTCCTAGTAGACGGGGGAGAGACCCAGTACTTC. This sequence encodes CASSFLVDGGETQYF. This rearrangement joins TRBV5-8 to TRBJ2-5; D is possibly TRBD2 (6 bases). Deletions cut 2 bases from V and 4 bases from J, with 15 bases between. Per the germline V gene, CDR1 is SGHTS and CDR2 is YDEGEE. This CDR3 comprises 15 residues.

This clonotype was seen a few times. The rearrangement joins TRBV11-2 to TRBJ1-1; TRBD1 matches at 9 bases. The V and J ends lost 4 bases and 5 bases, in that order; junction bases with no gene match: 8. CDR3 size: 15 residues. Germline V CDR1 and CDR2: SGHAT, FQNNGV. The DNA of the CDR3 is TGTGCCAGCAGCTCCCCAACAGGGGGCCTGACTGAAGCTTTCTTT. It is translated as CASSSPTGGLTEAFF.

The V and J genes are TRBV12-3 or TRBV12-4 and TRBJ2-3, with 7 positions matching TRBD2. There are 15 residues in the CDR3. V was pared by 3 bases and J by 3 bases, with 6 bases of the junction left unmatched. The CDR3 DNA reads TGTGCCAGCAGTTTCGGGGACGGGGGGACAGATACGCAGTATTTT. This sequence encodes CASSFGDGGTDTQYF.

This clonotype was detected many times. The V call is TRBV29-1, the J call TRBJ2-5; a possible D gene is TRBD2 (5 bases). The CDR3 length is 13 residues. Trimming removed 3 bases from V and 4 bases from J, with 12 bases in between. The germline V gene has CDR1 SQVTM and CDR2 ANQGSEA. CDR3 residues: CSVDRGGGETQYF. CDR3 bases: TGCAGCGTTGATCGGGGTGGAGGAGAGACCCAGTACTTC.

CDR3 sequence reads: CASSSWGEAKNIQYF. As DNA, the CDR3 is TGTGCCAGCAGCTCGTGGGGGGAAGCCAAAAACATTCAGTACTTC. The rearrangement joins TRBV11-2 to TRBJ2-4; possible D gene TRBD2, 6 bases. V lost 4 bases, J lost 0 bases, and 10 bases lay in between. The CDR3 covers 15 residues. Germline V gene data show CDR1 as SGHAT and CDR2 as FQNNGV.

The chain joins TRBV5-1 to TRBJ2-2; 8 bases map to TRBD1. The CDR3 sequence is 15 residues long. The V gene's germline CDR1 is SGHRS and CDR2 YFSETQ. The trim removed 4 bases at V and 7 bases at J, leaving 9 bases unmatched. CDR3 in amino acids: CASSPGAGGIGELFF. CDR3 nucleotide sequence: TGCGCCAGCAGCCCTGGGGCAGGGGGCATCGGGGAGCTGTTTTTT.

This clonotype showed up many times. The CDR3 loop reads CASSQECGPFF. The CDR3 DNA reads TGTGCCAGCAGCCAAGAGTGTGGCCCGTTCTTC. The rearrangement links TRBV4-2 to TRBJ2-1; D is ambiguous. Trimming stripped 0 bases from V and 15 bases from J, with 9 bases between. This CDR3 comprises 11 residues. CDR1 and CDR2 from the germline V gene are LGHNA and YNFKEQ.

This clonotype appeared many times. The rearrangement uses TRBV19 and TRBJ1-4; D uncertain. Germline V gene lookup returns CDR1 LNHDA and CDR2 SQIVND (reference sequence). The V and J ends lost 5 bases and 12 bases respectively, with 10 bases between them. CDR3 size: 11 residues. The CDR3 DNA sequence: TGTGCCAGTAGTGACGCTCTAGAACTGTTTTTT. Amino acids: CASSDALELFF.

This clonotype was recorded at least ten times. The CDR3 DNA sequence: TGTGCCAGTTCAACTCCCGAGACAAGTGTGGCACAAGAGACCCAGTACTTC. Amino acids: CASSTPETSVAQETQYF. The chain joins TRBV28 to TRBJ2-5; D is uncertain. Per the germline V gene, CDR1 is MDHEN and CDR2 is SYDVKM. With 9 bases removed from V and 2 bases from J, the gap between germline ends came to 25 bases. The CDR3 length is 17 residues.

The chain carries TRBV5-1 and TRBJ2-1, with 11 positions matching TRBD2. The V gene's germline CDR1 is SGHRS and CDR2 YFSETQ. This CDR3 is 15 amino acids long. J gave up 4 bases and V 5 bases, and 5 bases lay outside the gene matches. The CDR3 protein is CASRYTSGGYNEQFF. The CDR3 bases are TGCGCCAGCAGGTATACTAGCGGGGGATACAATGAGCAGTTCTTC.

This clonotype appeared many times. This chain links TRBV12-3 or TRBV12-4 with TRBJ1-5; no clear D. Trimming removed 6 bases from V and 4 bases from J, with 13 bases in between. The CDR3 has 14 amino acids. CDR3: CASSRKGTNQPQHF. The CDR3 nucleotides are TGTGCCAGCAGCCGAAAGGGTACTAATCAGCCCCAGCATTTT.

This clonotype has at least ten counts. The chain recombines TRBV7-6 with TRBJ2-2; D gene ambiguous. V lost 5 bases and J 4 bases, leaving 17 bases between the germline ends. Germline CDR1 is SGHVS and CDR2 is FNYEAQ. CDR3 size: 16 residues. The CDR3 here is CASSLDPFWGTGELFF. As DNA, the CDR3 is TGTGCCAGCAGCCTCGATCCGTTCTGGGGCACCGGGGAGCTGTTTTTT.

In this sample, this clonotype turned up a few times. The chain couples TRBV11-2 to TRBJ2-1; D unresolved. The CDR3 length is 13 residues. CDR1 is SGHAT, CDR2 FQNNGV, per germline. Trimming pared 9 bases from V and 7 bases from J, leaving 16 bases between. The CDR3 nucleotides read TGTGCCAGTTCGAAGTCGACTCGGAATGAGCAGTTCTTC. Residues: CASSKSTRNEQFF.

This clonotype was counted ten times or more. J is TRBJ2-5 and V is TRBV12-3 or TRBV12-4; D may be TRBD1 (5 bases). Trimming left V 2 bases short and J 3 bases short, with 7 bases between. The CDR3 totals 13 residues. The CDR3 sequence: CASSLNRKETQYF. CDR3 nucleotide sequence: TGTGCCAGCAGTTTAAACAGGAAAGAGACCCAGTACTTC.

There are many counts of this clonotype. The CDR3 region is CASSSTDAKQYF. Written as DNA, the CDR3 is TGTGCCAGCAGCTCCACGGACGCTAAGCAGTACTTC. J is TRBJ2-7 and V is TRBV7-9; D ambiguous. The V end was cut by 4 bases, the J end by 8 bases, with 12 bases between. Germline CDR1 SEHNR, CDR2 FQNEAQ (reference sequence). The CDR3 extends over 12 amino acids.